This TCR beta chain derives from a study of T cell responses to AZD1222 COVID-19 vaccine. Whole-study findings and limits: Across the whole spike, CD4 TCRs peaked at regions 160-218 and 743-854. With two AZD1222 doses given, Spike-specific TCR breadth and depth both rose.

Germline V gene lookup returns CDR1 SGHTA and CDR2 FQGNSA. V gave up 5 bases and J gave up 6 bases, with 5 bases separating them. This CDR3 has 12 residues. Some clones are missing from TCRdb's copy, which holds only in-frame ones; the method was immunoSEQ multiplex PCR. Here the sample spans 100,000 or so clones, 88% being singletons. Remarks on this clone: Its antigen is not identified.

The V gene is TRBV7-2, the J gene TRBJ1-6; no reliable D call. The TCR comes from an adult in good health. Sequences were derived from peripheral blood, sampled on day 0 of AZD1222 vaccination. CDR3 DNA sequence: TGTGCCAGCAGCCACAGTAATTCACCCCTCCACTTT. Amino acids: CASSHSNSPLHF.